A selection of T cell receptor beta chains follows, all from one sample in a study of cytomegalovirus exposure and HLA in healthy donors. Here immunoSEQ multiplex PCR was the method, and the copy in TCRdb shows in-frame clones only, minus some. The sample carries about 150,000 clones, over 65% recorded once. Sequencing used PBMCs. The receptors derive from a man under 40 in good health and CMV-seronegative. CDR3s include the opening cysteine and the closing phenylalanine or tryptophan. D genes are given only for firm matches. Size is stated for part of the rows, as once, few or many counts, or as a class when the clone is expanded.

J gene: TRBJ1-1; D gene: NA; V gene: TRBV30; clone size: NA; CDR3 DNA: TGTGCCTGGAGTGAGGCGACGGGGAACACTGAAGCTTTCTTT; CDR3 protein: CAWSEATGNTEAFF
J gene: TRBJ1-4; D gene: NA; V gene: TRBV7-9; clone size: NA; CDR3 DNA: TGTGCCAGCAGCTCTGGGGCCCCGGCGGTTGAAAAACTGTTTTTT; CDR3 protein: CASSSGAPAVEKLFF
J gene: TRBJ2-1; D gene: NA; V gene: TRBV28; clone size: NA; CDR3 DNA: TGTGCCAGCAGTTTAAAATCAAATGAGCAGTTCTTC; CDR3 protein: CASSLKSNEQFF
J gene: TRBJ2-7; D gene: TRBD1; V gene: TRBV28; clone size: NA; CDR3 DNA: TGTGCCAGCAGCATCGAGACAGGGATTCTCTACGAGCAGTACTTC; CDR3 protein: CASSIETGILYEQYF
J gene: TRBJ1-1; D gene: TRBD1; V gene: TRBV27; clone size: NA; CDR3 DNA: TGTGCCAGCAGTCCCACCGCCGGGACAGGGCTTATATTGAACACTGAAGCTTTCTTT; CDR3 protein: CASSPTAGTGLILNTEAFF
J gene: TRBJ2-6; D gene: NA; V gene: TRBV6-5; clone size: NA; CDR3 DNA: TGTGCCAGCGTGGGGGGTCTAGGAGCCAACGTCCTGACTTTC; CDR3 protein: CASVGGLGANVLTF
J gene: TRBJ1-6; D gene: NA; V gene: TRBV11-2; clone size: NA; CDR3 DNA: TGTGCCAGCAGCCCAATACAGGATTATAATTCACCCCTCCACTTT; CDR3 protein: CASSPIQDYNSPLHF
J gene: TRBJ1-2; D gene: NA; V gene: TRBV4-3; clone size: NA; CDR3 DNA: TGCGCCAGCAGCCAAGATAGGAGGCTGGGGGCTGGCTACACCTTC; CDR3 protein: CASSQDRRLGAGYTF
J gene: TRBJ1-1; D gene: TRBD1; V gene: TRBV4-2; clone size: NA; CDR3 DNA: TGTGCCAGCAGCCAAGACCGGGGACAGGTGCGAGCTTTCTTT; CDR3 protein: CASSQDRGQVRAFF
J gene: TRBJ1-6; D gene: NA; V gene: TRBV5-1; clone size: NA; CDR3 DNA: TGCGCCAGCAGCTTGGGGGACACAAATAATTCACCCCTCCACTTT; CDR3 protein: CASSLGDTNNSPLHF
J gene: TRBJ2-7; D gene: TRBD1; V gene: TRBV7-2; clone size: NA; CDR3 DNA: TGTGCCAGCAGCTCCCGGGACAGGGGGGTATACGAGCAGTACTTC; CDR3 protein: CASSSRDRGVYEQYF
J gene: TRBJ2-1; D gene: NA; V gene: TRBV2; clone size: few; CDR3 DNA: TGTGCCAGCAGTGACTCTAGCTCCTACAATGAGCAGTTCTTC; CDR3 protein: CASSDSSSYNEQFF
J gene: TRBJ2-7; D gene: NA; V gene: TRBV7-2; clone size: NA; CDR3 DNA: TGTGCCAGCAGCCAGGAGATTGGAGGACTCTACGAGCAGTACTTC; CDR3 protein: CASSQEIGGLYEQYF
J gene: TRBJ1-2; D gene: NA; V gene: TRBV5-6; clone size: NA; CDR3 DNA: TGTGCCAGCAGCCAAACAAAACAAGGCGGAGAAACCACCTATGGCTACACCTTC; CDR3 protein: CASSQTKQGGETTYGYTF
J gene: TRBJ2-7; D gene: NA; V gene: TRBV30; clone size: NA; CDR3 DNA: TGTGCCTACAACTCGGGACATAGCTCCTACGAGCAGTACTTC; CDR3 protein: CAYNSGHSSYEQYF
J gene: TRBJ1-3; D gene: NA; V gene: TRBV29-1; clone size: NA; CDR3 DNA: TGCAGCGTTATGAGCTCTGGAAACACCATATATTTT; CDR3 protein: CSVMSSGNTIYF
J gene: TRBJ2-7; D gene: TRBD1; V gene: TRBV7-2; clone size: NA; CDR3 DNA: TGTGCCAGCAGCTTAAGCAGGACAGGGCCCTACGAGCAGTACTTC; CDR3 protein: CASSLSRTGPYEQYF
J gene: TRBJ2-5; D gene: NA; V gene: TRBV5-4; clone size: once; CDR3 DNA: TGTGCCAGCAGCTCGGGACTGATACCTCAAGAGACCCAGTACTTC; CDR3 protein: CASSSGLIPQETQYF
J gene: TRBJ1-2; D gene: NA; V gene: TRBV29-1; clone size: NA; CDR3 DNA: TGCAGCGACTCCGGGACACCGTTAGCTAACTATGGCTACCCCTTC; CDR3 protein: CSDSGTPLANYGYPF
J gene: TRBJ1-6; D gene: NA; V gene: TRBV28; clone size: NA; CDR3 DNA: TGTGCCAGCAGTTCACATCAGGGCACTAATTCACCCCTCCACTTT; CDR3 protein: CASSSHQGTNSPLHF
J gene: TRBJ2-3; D gene: NA; V gene: TRBV7-8; clone size: once; CDR3 DNA: TGTGCCAGCAGCTTAGACGCAGGGGCAGGGGCAGATACGCAGTATTTT; CDR3 protein: CASSLDAGAGADTQYF
J gene: TRBJ1-5; D gene: NA; V gene: TRBV7-9; clone size: NA; CDR3 DNA: TGTGCCAGCAGCTCTGCGGGGAGTGATCAGCCCCAGCATTTT; CDR3 protein: CASSSAGSDQPQHF
J gene: TRBJ1-4; D gene: NA; V gene: TRBV7-2; clone size: NA; CDR3 DNA: TGTGCCAGCAGCTTAGCGCCTCGGGCTAATGAAAAACTGTTTTTT; CDR3 protein: CASSLAPRANEKLFF
J gene: TRBJ2-7; D gene: TRBD2; V gene: TRBV7-2; clone size: few; CDR3 DNA: TGTGCCAGCAGCTTAGAAACCCTAGCGGGGGGGTACGAGCAGTACTTC; CDR3 protein: CASSLETLAGGYEQYF